The 6 T cell receptor beta chains below come from one sample, sequenced in a study of siplizumab effects on memory and regulatory T cells (dated by TCRdb to the late 2010s). The library was obtained by the immunoSEQ multiplex PCR assay. TCRdb carries this immuneACCESS record with in-frame sequences only. Its versions omit some clonotypes, under half of them owing to an unresolved V gene in the studies checked, with the rest unexplained. The table for this sample lists about 50,000 clones; about 94% of them were counted only once. The leading ten clones occupy about a sixth of the sample. The sequenced material came from CD8+ T cells sorted from blood. Receptor source: a human donor in good health.

The chain couples TRBV15 to TRBJ1-2, with D maybe TRBD1 (5 bases). V lost 3 bases and J 3 bases, leaving 20 bases between the germline ends. The CDR3 length is 17 residues. CDR1 LNHNV and CDR2 YYDKDF come from the germline V gene (reference sequence). CDR3 residues: CATSSSAGTPVHYGYTF. DNA for the CDR3: TGTGCCACCAGCAGTTCGGCAGGGACCCCTGTCCACTATGGCTACACCTTC. Full variable domain (rest looked up from reference TRBV15 and TRBJ1-2): DAMVIQNPRYQVTQFGKPVTLSCSQTLNHNVMYWYQQKSSQAPKLLFHYYDKDFNNEADTPDNFQSRRPNTSFCFLDIRSPGLGDTAMYLCATSSSAGTPVHYGYTFGSGTRLTVV.

The genes are TRBV5-5 and TRBJ2-7; D possibly corresponds to TRBD1 (5 bases). CDR1 is SGHKS and CDR2 is YYEKEE in the germline V gene (reference sequence). The length of the CDR3 is 15 residues. V was cut by 0 bases and J by 6 bases, with 16 bases left in between. CDR3 residues: CASSLAQAASGEQYF. CDR3 bases: TGTGCCAGCAGCTTGGCACAGGCGGCTTCGGGCGAGCAGTACTTC.

The chain is built from TRBV11-2 and TRBJ1-1; TRBD1 aligns across 11 bases. This CDR3 comprises 18 residues. CDR1 and CDR2 (germline): SGHAT, FQNNGV. V dropped 3 bases and J dropped 2; count of bases not matched to a gene: 11. The CDR3 sequence is CASSFRRTGGPKNTEAFF. As DNA, the CDR3 is TGTGCCAGCAGCTTCAGAAGGACAGGGGGCCCAAAAAACACTGAAGCTTTCTTT.

CDR3 in amino acids: CASSLTPGKQETQYF. The CDR3, as DNA: TGCGCCAGCAGCTTGACTCCGGGAAAACAAGAGACCCAGTACTTC. The chain joins TRBV5-1 to TRBJ2-5; D possibly corresponds to TRBD2 (5 bases). The CDR3 loop spans 15 amino acids. Germline assignment: CDR1 SGHRS and CDR2 YFSETQ. Trimming shortened V by 1 base and J by 2 bases, and 12 bases separated the two germline ends.

V and J are TRBV28 and TRBJ2-7, with TRBD2 identical over 8 bases. The CDR3 covers 16 residues. Germline loops: CDR1 MDHEN, CDR2 SYDVKM. With V trimmed by 2 bases and J by 2 bases, 8 bases remained unmatched. The CDR3 bases are TGTGCCAGCAGTTTACCCTTGGGACTAGGTACCTACGAGCAGTACTTC. Protein sequence: CASSLPLGLGTYEQYF.

J is TRBJ1-1 and V is TRBV6-1; 8 nucleotides agree with TRBD1. Germline V gene data show CDR1 as MNHNS and CDR2 as SASEGT. This CDR3 spans 15 amino acids. Trimming removed 8 bases from V and 4 bases from J; junction bases left unmatched: 12. CDR3 loop: CASSETGEWSTEAFF. The CDR3 bases are TGTGCCAGCTCGGAGACAGGGGAGTGGAGCACTGAAGCTTTCTTT.